This TCR beta chain stems from a study of blood T cell repertoires in COVID-19. Study at large: COVID-19 samples, acute and convalescent, were from the United States, Italy and Spain. The cDNA or gDNA used as material had been derived from T cells, B-cell-depleted T cells, or PBMCs.

There are 16 residues in the CDR3. Germline V gene lookup returns CDR1 SGHRS and CDR2 YFSETQ. V was pared by 1 base and J by 1 base, with 4 bases of the junction left unmatched. As processed by the authors: Reference gene primer amplification in the assay estimated nucleated cell counts. The method was immunoSEQ multiplex PCR; TCRdb's version includes in-frame clones alone and lacks a portion of them. Clonal size and the V and J genes are those of that table, whereas D and trimming came from the DNA. This repertoire shows just over 85,000 clones, nearly 90% found once; its top ten account for under 10%.

This receptor was obtained from a man aged 45-60 years with acute or convalescent COVID-19. The chain combines TRBV5-1 with TRBJ2-3; 9 bases align to TRBD2. Material: peripheral blood. CDR3 DNA: TGCGCCAGCAGCTTGCCGGCTAGCGGGGGCACAGATACGCAGTATTTT. Translating gives CASSLPASGGTDTQYF.